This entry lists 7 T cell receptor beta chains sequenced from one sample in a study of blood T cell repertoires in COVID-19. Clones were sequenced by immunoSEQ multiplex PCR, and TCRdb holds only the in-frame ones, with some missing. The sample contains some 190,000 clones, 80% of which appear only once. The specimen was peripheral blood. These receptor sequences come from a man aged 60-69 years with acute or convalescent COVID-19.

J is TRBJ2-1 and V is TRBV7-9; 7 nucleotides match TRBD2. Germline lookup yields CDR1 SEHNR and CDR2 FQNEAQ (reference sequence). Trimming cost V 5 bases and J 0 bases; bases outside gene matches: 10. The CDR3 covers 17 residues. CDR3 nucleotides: TGTGCCAGCAGCCGACCCCTAGCGGCTAGCTCCTACAATGAGCAGTTCTTC. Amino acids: CASSRPLAASSYNEQFF. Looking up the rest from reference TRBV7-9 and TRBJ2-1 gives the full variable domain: DTGVSQNPRHKITKRGQNVTFRCDPISEHNRLYWYRQTLGQGPEFLTYFQNEAQLEKSRLLSDRFSAERPKGSFSTLEIQRTEQGDSAMYLCASSRPLAASSYNEQFFGPGTRLTVL.

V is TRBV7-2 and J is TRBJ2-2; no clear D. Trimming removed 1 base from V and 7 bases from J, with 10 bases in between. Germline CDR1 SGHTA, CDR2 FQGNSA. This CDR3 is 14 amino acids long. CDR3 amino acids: CASSLVGRGGELFF. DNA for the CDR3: TGTGCCAGCAGCTTAGTAGGAAGAGGCGGGGAGCTGTTTTTT.

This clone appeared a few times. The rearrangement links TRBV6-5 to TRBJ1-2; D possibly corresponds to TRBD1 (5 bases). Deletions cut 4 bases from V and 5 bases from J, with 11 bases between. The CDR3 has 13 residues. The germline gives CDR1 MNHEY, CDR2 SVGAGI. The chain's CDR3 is CASSFGGVYGYTF. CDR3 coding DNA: TGTGCCAGCAGTTTCGGAGGGGTATATGGCTACACCTTC.

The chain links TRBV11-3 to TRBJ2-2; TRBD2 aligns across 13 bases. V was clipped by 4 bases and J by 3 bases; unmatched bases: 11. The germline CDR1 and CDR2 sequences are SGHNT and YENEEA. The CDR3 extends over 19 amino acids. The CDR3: CASSSGTSGAGYYTGELFF. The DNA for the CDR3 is TGTGCCAGCAGCTCTGGGACTAGCGGGGCTGGATATTACACCGGGGAGCTGTTTTTT.

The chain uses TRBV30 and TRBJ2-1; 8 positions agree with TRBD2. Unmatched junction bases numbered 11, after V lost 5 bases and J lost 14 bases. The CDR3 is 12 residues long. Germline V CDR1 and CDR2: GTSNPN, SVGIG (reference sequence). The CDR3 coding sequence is TGTGCCTGGTCCCTACCGGGACTAGTGAAGTTCTTC. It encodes CAWSLPGLVKFF.

The chain's CDR3 is CASSPDRFNYGYTF. CDR3 DNA: TGTGCCAGCAGCCCGGACAGGTTTAACTATGGCTACACCTTC. V usage is TRBV6-6 and J usage is TRBJ1-2; TRBD1 agrees at 7 bases. The CDR3 totals 14 residues. Germline CDR1 and CDR2: MNHNY and SVGAGI (reference sequence). Trimming cost V 6 bases and J 1 base; bases outside gene matches: 5.

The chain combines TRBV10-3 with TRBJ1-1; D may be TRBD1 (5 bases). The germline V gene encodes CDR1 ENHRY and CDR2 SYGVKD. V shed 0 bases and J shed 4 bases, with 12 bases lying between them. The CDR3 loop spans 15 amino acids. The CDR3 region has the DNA TGTGCCATCAGTGAGTCGAGTAGACAGTTCACTGAAGCTTTCTTT. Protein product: CAISESSRQFTEAFF.